Below, one T cell receptor (beta chain) is given with its context. This clone was counted between two and nine times. It lacks a known antigen. The input lacks base qualities; no much larger clone sits a single base away. This sample stems from a study of sequential checkpoint blockade in melanoma (dated 2019 in TCRdb). Some background on the complete study: In a 1:1 randomization, patients received either first-line nivolumab then ipilimumab (arm A) or ipilimumab then nivolumab (arm B). Both trial sequences were followed by maintenance nivolumab. DNA from 90 to 95 melanoma tumor samples collected before treatment underwent TCRbeta immunosequencing. Matched tumor biopsies were taken from some 23 patients before treatment and at week 13, after single-agent nivolumab (arm A) or ipilimumab (arm B). Around 80% of the matched pre- and post-treatment tumor biopsy pairs came from the same lesion.

The immunoSEQ Assay was used to immunosequence TCRbeta CDR3 regions from genomic DNA. Genomic DNA was amplified by bias-controlled multiplex PCR before high-throughput sequencing. The published analysis was carried out like this. To quantify the absolute abundance of each unique TCRbeta CDR3 region, the sequences were collapsed and filtered. Clonality, defined as 1 minus Pielou's evenness, was calculated using productive rearrangements only. To compute tumor T-cell fraction, TCRbeta template counts were normalized to usable DNA, with usable DNA estimated from several housekeeping genes. A previously published method was used to identify clones whose frequencies were significantly greater in on-treatment samples than in baseline samples. As stored in TCRdb, this immuneACCESS dataset retains in-frame rearrangements with V and J assigned. A fraction of the clones does not appear; measured against another copy, unresolved V genes explain less than half of the discrepancy, and the remainder lacks a known reason. That table is the source of V, J and clone size, and D and trimming were worked out from the DNA. The sample includes about 13,000 clones, with around a quarter observed a single time. The top ten clones comprise roughly 15% of the sample.

Study-level results and caveats: Tumor T-cell fraction and clonality were correlated with PD-L1 staining and CD8+ T-cell counts, but not with mutational load. Small sample sizes and reduced statistical power limited the analyses of tumor T-cell fraction within each arm. In the nivolumab-first arm (arm A), an association was found between pretreatment tumor TIL clonality and response (P = .04). Clinical benefit was about 30 times more likely to be achieved by patients whose tumor T-cell fraction and clonality increased by week 13. The model for predicting response that combines TCR metrics with mutation burden needs to be validated in larger, independent patient cohorts.

V is cut by 0 bases and J by 0 bases, and the space between the germline ends is 15 bases. The CDR3 sequence holds 18 residues, the cysteine and phenylalanine included. Kept here is only the CDR3 DNA, which spans 54 bases and is read in frame from base 1. For CDR1 and CDR2, the germline V gene lists MNHGY and SAAAGT. Taken with the paper, the label for treatment or condition translates to: randomized to nivolumab then ipilimumab (arm A) or the reverse (arm B). No trial patient had received prior DNA-damaging chemotherapy. CheckMate 064, a randomized, open-label phase II trial of sequential checkpoint blockade, was the source of the samples, all of which came from patients with melanoma. Tumor TCR sequencing used genomic DNA from formalin-fixed paraffin-embedded (FFPE) tissue samples.

The sequence joins TRBV6-8 to TRBJ1-5, with the identity of the D gene unclear. The TCR sequence derives from a human donor with melanoma. Sequencing was performed on tumor tissue (inferred from file names), taken from a patient given nivolumab and ipilimumab in sequence. The nucleotides are TGTGCCAGCAGTTACTCGTGGAGAGAAGAATATAGCAATCAGCCCCAGCATTTT. Its product reads: CASSYSWREEYSNQPQHF.